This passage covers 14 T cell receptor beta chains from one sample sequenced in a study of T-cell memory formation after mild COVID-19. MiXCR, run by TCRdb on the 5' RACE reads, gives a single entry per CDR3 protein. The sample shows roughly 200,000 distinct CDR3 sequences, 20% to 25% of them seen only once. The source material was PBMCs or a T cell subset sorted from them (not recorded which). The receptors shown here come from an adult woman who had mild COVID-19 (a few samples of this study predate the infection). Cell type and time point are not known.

The CDR3 DNA reads as TGCGCCAGCAGCGCGACAGGATGGGGAGAGACCCAGTACTTC. Translation gives CASSATGWGETQYF. The rearrangement uses TRBV5-1 and TRBJ2-5; D perhaps matches TRBD1 (6 bases). CDR1 SGHRS and CDR2 YFSETQ come from the germline V gene. The CDR3 sequence is 14 residues long. V lost 4 bases, J lost 4 bases, and 14 bases lay in between.

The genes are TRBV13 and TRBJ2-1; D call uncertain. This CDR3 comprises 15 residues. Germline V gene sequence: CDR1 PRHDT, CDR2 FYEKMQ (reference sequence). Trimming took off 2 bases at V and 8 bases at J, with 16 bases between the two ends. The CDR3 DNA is TGTGCCAGCAGCTTAAAACAGTTGAATTGGCATGAGCAGTTCTTC. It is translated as CASSLKQLNWHEQFF.

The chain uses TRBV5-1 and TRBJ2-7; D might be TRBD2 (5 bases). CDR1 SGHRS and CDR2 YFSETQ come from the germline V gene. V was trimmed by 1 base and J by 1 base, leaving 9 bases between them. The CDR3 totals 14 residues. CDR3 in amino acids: CASSLYSGSYEQYF. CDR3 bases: TGCGCCAGCAGCTTGTATTCGGGGTCCTACGAGCAGTACTTC.

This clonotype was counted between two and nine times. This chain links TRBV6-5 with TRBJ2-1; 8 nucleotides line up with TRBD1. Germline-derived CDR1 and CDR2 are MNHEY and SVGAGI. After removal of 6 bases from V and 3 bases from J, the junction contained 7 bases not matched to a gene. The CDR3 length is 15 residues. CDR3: CASSPRQGFYNEQFF. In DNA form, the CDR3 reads TGTGCCAGCAGCCCGAGACAGGGGTTCTACAATGAGCAGTTCTTC.

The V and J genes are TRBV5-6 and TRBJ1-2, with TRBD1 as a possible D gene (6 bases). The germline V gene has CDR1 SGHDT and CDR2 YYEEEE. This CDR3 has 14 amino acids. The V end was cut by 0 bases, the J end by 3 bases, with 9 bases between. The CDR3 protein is CASSLGDTHYGYTF. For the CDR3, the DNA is TGTGCCAGCAGCTTGGGGGACACACACTATGGCTACACCTTC.

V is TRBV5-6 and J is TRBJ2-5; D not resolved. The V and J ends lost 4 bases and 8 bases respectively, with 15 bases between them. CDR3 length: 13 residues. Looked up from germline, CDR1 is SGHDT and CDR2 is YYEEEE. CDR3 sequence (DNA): TGTGCCAGCAGCCAAGGTGGCCGTGTCACCCAGTACTTC. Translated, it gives CASSQGGRVTQYF.

CDR3 loop: CASSDEVGTGNQPQHF. The CDR3 region has the DNA TGTGCCAGCAGTGACGAGGTAGGGACGGGCAATCAGCCCCAGCATTTT. The V gene is TRBV6-1, the J gene TRBJ1-5; D is perhaps TRBD1 (5 bases). The CDR3 has 16 amino acids. The germline V gene has CDR1 MNHNS and CDR2 SASEGT. Trimming took off 3 bases at V and 2 bases at J, with 14 bases between the two ends.

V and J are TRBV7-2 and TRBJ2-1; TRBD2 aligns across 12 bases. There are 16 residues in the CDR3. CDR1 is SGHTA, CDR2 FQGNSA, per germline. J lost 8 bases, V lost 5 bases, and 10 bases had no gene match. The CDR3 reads CASSLRLAGDGDEQFF. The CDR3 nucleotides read TGTGCCAGCAGCCTTCGACTAGCGGGAGATGGGGATGAGCAGTTCTTC.

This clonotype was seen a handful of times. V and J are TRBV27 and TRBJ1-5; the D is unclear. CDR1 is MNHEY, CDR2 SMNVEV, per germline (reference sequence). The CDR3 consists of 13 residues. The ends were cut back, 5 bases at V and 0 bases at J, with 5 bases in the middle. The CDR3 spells CASSLFSNQPQHF. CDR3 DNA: TGTGCCAGCAGTCTTTTTAGCAATCAGCCCCAGCATTTT.

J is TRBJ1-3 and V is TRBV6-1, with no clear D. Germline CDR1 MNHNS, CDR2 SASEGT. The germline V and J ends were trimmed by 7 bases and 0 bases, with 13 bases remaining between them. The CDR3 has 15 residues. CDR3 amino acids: CASTKLMDSGNTIYF. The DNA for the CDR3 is TGTGCCAGCACGAAGCTTATGGACTCTGGAAACACCATATATTTT.

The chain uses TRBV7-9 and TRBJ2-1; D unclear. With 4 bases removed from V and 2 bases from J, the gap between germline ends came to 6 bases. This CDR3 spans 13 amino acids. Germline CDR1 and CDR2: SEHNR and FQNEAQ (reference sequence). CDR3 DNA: TGTGCCAGCAGCTCCCGGGCCTACAATGAGCAGTTCTTC. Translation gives CASSSRAYNEQFF.

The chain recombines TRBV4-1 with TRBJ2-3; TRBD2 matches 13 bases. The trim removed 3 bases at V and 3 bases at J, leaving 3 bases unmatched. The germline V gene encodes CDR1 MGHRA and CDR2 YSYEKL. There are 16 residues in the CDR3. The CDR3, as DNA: TGCGCCAGCAGCCACCCGACTAGCGGGGGGACAGATACGCAGTATTTT. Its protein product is CASSHPTSGGTDTQYF.

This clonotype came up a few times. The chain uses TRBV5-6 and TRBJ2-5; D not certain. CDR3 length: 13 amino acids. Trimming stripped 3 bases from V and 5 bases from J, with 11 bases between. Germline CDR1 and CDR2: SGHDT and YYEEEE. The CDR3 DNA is TGTGCCAGCAGCTCCCATGGGTGGGAGACCCAGTACTTC. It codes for CASSSHGWETQYF.

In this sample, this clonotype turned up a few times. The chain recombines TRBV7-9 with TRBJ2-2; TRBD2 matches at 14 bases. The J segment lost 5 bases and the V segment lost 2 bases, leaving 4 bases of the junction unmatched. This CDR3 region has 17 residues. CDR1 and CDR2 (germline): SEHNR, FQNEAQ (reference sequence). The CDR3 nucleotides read TGTGCCAGCAGCTTAACAGGACTAGCGGGAGGTACCGGGGAGCTGTTTTTT. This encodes CASSLTGLAGGTGELFF.